This passage covers 14 T cell receptor beta chains from one sample sequenced in a study of cytomegalovirus exposure and HLA in healthy donors. The study ran its PCR with 60 Vbeta and 13 Jbeta primers. TCRdb's copy holds only in-frame clones and misses some; the assay was immunoSEQ multiplex PCR. The sample holds about 120,000 clones, about 60% seen once. Sequencing was performed on PBMCs. Receptor source: a man between 40 and 49 years old in good health and CMV-seropositive.

The J gene is TRBJ2-3, the V gene TRBV7-2; no reliable D call. V was shortened by 4 bases and J by 3 bases, with 17 bases between the two germline ends. The CDR3 totals 16 residues. CDR1 SGHTA and CDR2 FQGNSA come from the germline V gene. CDR3 bases: TGTGCCAGCAGCTCACTAATAGATACTGAAACAGATACGCAGTATTTT. Translated: CASSSLIDTETDTQYF.

V usage is TRBV6-1 and J usage is TRBJ1-5; perhaps TRBD1 as D (5 bases). The CDR3 is 12 amino acids. V dropped 3 bases and J dropped 7 bases, with 7 bases sitting between them. The V gene's germline CDR1 is MNHNS and CDR2 SASEGT. The CDR3 region has the DNA TGTGCCAGCAGTGACGGGGGACAGCCCCAGCATTTT. It translates to CASSDGGQPQHF.

V and J are TRBV27 and TRBJ1-3; 8 bases line up with TRBD1. The V gene end was trimmed by 5 bases and the J gene end by 0 bases; junction bases not matched to a gene: 3. Germline V CDR1 and CDR2: MNHEY, SMNVEV (reference sequence). This CDR3 has 15 residues. CDR3 amino acids: CASSQGASSGNTIYF. CDR3 coding DNA: TGTGCCAGCAGTCAGGGGGCGAGCTCTGGAAACACCATATATTTT.

This clone was detected a few times. This rearrangement joins TRBV4-3 to TRBJ2-2; D ambiguous. The CDR3 extends over 14 amino acids. Germline CDR1 LGHNA, CDR2 YSLEER. The V end lost 2 bases, the J end lost 4 bases, and 8 bases lay between the germline ends. The CDR3 loop is CASSQLPATGELFF. Here the CDR3 DNA reads TGCGCCAGCAGCCAACTACCTGCCACCGGGGAGCTGTTTTTT.

V gene TRBV4-3 combines with J gene TRBJ2-2, with 13 bases that match TRBD2. The CDR3 is made up of 19 amino acids. CDR1 and CDR2 from the germline V gene are LGHNA and YSLEER. V lost 4 bases to trimming and J lost 1 base; unmatched junction nucleotides: 9. The CDR3 nucleotides are TGCGCCAGCAGCCTTGGACGGACTAGCGGGAGTGTGAACACCGGGGAGCTGTTTTTT. It is translated as CASSLGRTSGSVNTGELFF.

This chain joins TRBV11-2 and TRBJ1-3, with D unresolved. Germline assignment: CDR1 SGHAT and CDR2 FQNNGV. The CDR3 spans 16 residues. The germline V and J ends were trimmed by 4 bases and 0 bases, with 13 bases remaining between them. The CDR3 spells CASSSSREASGNTIYF. Here the CDR3 DNA reads TGTGCCAGCAGCTCTTCGCGGGAAGCCTCTGGAAACACCATATATTTT.

The chain links TRBV5-1 to TRBJ2-7, with 7 bases aligning to TRBD1. The junction had 3 bases not matched to a gene; V was cut back by 3 bases and J by 0 bases. The CDR3 totals 14 residues. CDR1 and CDR2 from the germline V gene are SGHRS and YFSETQ. CDR3 sequence: CASSSDRNSYEQYF. As DNA, the CDR3 is TGCGCCAGCAGCTCGGACAGGAACTCCTACGAGCAGTACTTC.

This chain uses TRBV10-3 with TRBJ1-3; TRBD1 aligns across 7 bases. The CDR3 sequence is 17 residues long. V shed 4 bases and J 0 bases; nucleotides not matched to a gene: 9. The germline gives CDR1 ENHRY, CDR2 SYGVKD. The CDR3 loop is CAISGWGQNFSGNTIYF. CDR3 in DNA: TGTGCCATCAGTGGGTGGGGACAGAACTTCTCTGGAAACACCATATATTTT.

The chain uses TRBV2 and TRBJ2-3, with 13 bases aligning to TRBD2. The CDR3 spans 14 residues. V lost 3 bases to trimming and J lost 7 bases; unmatched junction nucleotides: 1. In germline, CDR1 is SNHLY, CDR2 FYNNEI. The CDR3 DNA reads as TGTGCCAGCAGTGAGGGACTAGCGGGGTATACGCAGTATTTT. Translating it yields CASSEGLAGYTQYF.

This clone was seen just once. The chain links TRBV19 to TRBJ1-6, with D unresolved. Trimming stripped 3 bases from V and 5 bases from J, with 11 bases between. Looked up from germline, CDR1 is LNHDA and CDR2 is SQIVND (reference sequence). This CDR3 is 15 amino acids long. The CDR3 spells CASSMVAGDNSPLHF. The CDR3 nucleotides are TGTGCCAGTAGTATGGTAGCGGGAGATAATTCACCCCTCCACTTT.

V gene TRBV7-9 combines with J gene TRBJ1-4, with D hard to call. CDR3 length equals 14 residues. Germline V lookup: CDR1 SEHNR, CDR2 FQNEAQ (reference sequence). The ends were cut back, 0 bases at V and 3 bases at J, with 5 bases in the middle. For the CDR3, the DNA is TGTGCCAGCAGCTTAGCTACAGCTAATGAAAAACTGTTTTTT. Translated: CASSLATANEKLFF.

This chain joins TRBV7-9 and TRBJ2-1; D may be TRBD1 (6 bases). Germline V gene lookup returns CDR1 SEHNR and CDR2 FQNEAQ (reference sequence). The V gene lost 1 base and the J gene lost 0 bases, with 10 bases spanning the gap. This CDR3 spans 16 amino acids. The CDR3 nucleotides are TGTGCCAGCAGCTTAGGAGGGGGTACCTCCTACAATGAGCAGTTCTTC. It yields the protein CASSLGGGTSYNEQFF.

The V gene is TRBV5-1, the J gene TRBJ2-7; 9 positions match TRBD1. Germline CDR1 and CDR2: SGHRS and YFSETQ. J was trimmed by 3 bases and V by 6 bases; bases with no gene match: 7. The CDR3 sequence is 14 residues long. The CDR3 reads CASKFGDRDYEQYF. CDR3 nucleotide sequence: TGCGCCAGCAAATTCGGGGACAGGGACTACGAGCAGTACTTC.

This clone has at least ten counts. The rearrangement joins TRBV2 to TRBJ2-2, with D uncertain. V lost 6 bases, J lost 6 bases, and 5 bases lay in between. The CDR3 has 11 residues. Germline CDR1 SNHLY, CDR2 FYNNEI. The CDR3 sequence is CASSYSGELFF. As DNA, the CDR3 is TGTGCCAGCAGCTACTCCGGGGAGCTGTTTTTT. The variable domain in full, with the rest retrieved from reference TRBV2 and TRBJ2-2, is EPEVTQTPSHQVTQMGQEVILRCVPISNHLYFYWYRQILGQKVEFLVSFYNNEISEKSEIFDDQFSVERPDGSNFTLKIRSTKLEDSAMYFCASSYSGELFFGEGSRLTVL.